This TCR beta chain was sequenced for a study of cytomegalovirus exposure and HLA in healthy donors. V was shortened by 3 bases and J by 5 bases, with 10 bases between the two germline ends. Looked up from germline, CDR1 is KGHSH and CDR2 is LQKENI. The CDR3 is 13 amino acids. Remarks on this clone: As yet, its antigen is unknown.

Study-wide findings and caveats: Later analysis indicated greater clonal expansion among HLA-associated TCR beta chains than among equally common other chains. CMV antigen specificity of a few CMV-associated chains was confirmed in vitro. The authors later found most CMV-associated TCR beta chains appeared HLA-restricted.

Use of 60 Vbeta and 13 Jbeta primers characterized the PCR. Original methodology: Around 76 million unique TCR beta chains, 9 million to 12 million shared, were counted in a later analysis. Clones were sequenced by immunoSEQ multiplex PCR, and TCRdb holds only the in-frame ones, with some missing. V and J calls and clone size come straight from that table; D and trimming were deduced from the DNA. The data show roughly 120,000 clones, with roughly 74% seen just once and about 4% held by the top ten. The clonotype originates from a woman in her forties or fifties in good health and CMV-seropositive. Specimen: PBMCs. J is TRBJ2-5 and V is TRBV18, with no clear D. CDR3 region: CASSPRQSETQYF. The CDR3 region has the DNA TGTGCCAGCTCACCGCGGCAGTCTGAGACCCAGTACTTC.